One sample yielded the 15 T cell receptor beta chains listed below, sequenced in a study of blood T cells in healthy people across ages. A sample-barcoded 5' primer and a J-beta primer mix were used in a second PCR of roughly 7 to 11 cycles. TCRdb processed the 5' RACE reads anew with MiXCR; each CDR3 protein has one entry. Seen here are 550,000 to 700,000 distinct CDR3 sequences, roughly a quarter observed once, and the top ten hold approximately 17%. The sample consisted of blood. These receptors were taken from a woman aged 65 to 85 in good health.

This clonotype was observed once. J is TRBJ1-4 and V is TRBV6-1; the D is unclear. Germline V gene lookup returns CDR1 MNHNS and CDR2 SASEGT. V lost 7 bases, J lost 3 bases, and 21 bases lay in between. The CDR3 has 17 residues. The CDR3 loop is CASTPKGSLAANEKLFF. As DNA, the CDR3 is TGTGCCAGCACCCCGAAGGGATCCCTTGCAGCTAATGAAAAACTGTTTTTT.

In its sample, this clonotype was seen a few times. V is TRBV4-2 and J is TRBJ1-3; D gene uncertain. The germline V and J ends were trimmed by 3 bases and 0 bases, with 9 bases remaining between them. The germline gives CDR1 LGHNA, CDR2 YNFKEQ. The CDR3 loop spans 15 amino acids. In DNA form, the CDR3 reads TGTGCCAGCAGCCATAACACCGACTCTGGAAACACCATATATTTT. Encoded protein: CASSHNTDSGNTIYF.

This clonotype showed up just a few times. The chain recombines TRBV5-1 with TRBJ1-2; perhaps TRBD1 as D (6 bases). The CDR3 extends over 12 amino acids. Looked up from germline, CDR1 is SGHRS and CDR2 is YFSETQ. V was trimmed by 0 bases and J by 10 bases, leaving 10 bases between them. The CDR3 protein is CASSLAGQVYTF. CDR3 DNA sequence: TGCGCCAGCAGCTTGGCGGGACAAGTCTACACCTTC. Complete variable domain (other parts from reference TRBV5-1 and TRBJ1-2): KAGVTQTPRYLIKTRGQQVTLSCSPISGHRSVSWYQQTPGQGLQFLFEYFSETQRNKGNFPGRFSGRQFSNSRSEMNVSTLELGDSALYLCASSLAGQVYTFGSGTRLTVV.

The CDR3 protein is CASSLGTNGYTF. The CDR3 DNA is TGTGCCAGCAGCTTAGGGACAAATGGCTACACCTTC. The J gene is TRBJ1-2, the V gene TRBV7-9; a possible D gene is TRBD1 (5 bases). Between the trimmed V and J ends, which lost 1 base and 6 bases, there was a span of 6 bases. CDR1 and CDR2 (germline): SEHNR, FQNEAQ (reference sequence). The CDR3 totals 12 residues.

This clonotype was seen a handful of times. V gene TRBV7-2 combines with J gene TRBJ2-5, with 10 nucleotides matching TRBD2. Matching the DNA end better, TRBJ2-1 makes the J call doubtful. The CDR3 consists of 15 residues. In germline, CDR1 is SGHTA, CDR2 FQGNSA. CDR3 sequence (DNA): TGTGCCAGCAGCGGGCAGCGGGGGGGGTGCAATGAGCAGTTCTTC. It encodes CASSGQRGGCNEQFF.

The chain joins TRBV9 to TRBJ2-3; D unclear. Germline V lookup: CDR1 SGDLS, CDR2 YYNGEE. This CDR3 has 16 amino acids. Trimming stripped 0 bases from V and 1 base from J, with 12 bases between. The CDR3 DNA reads as TGTGCCAGCAGCGTAGAAGGCGCCGTCGGCACAGATACGCAGTATTTT. This translates into CASSVEGAVGTDTQYF.

V and J are TRBV5-1 and TRBJ2-3; TRBD1 matches 9 bases. V was pared by 7 bases and J by 3 bases, with 6 bases of the junction left unmatched. Germline CDR1 reads SGHRS; CDR2 reads YFSETQ. The CDR3 totals 14 residues. As DNA, the CDR3 is TGCGCCAGCGGACCGGGACAGGGAACAGATACGCAGTATTTT. It is translated as CASGPGQGTDTQYF.

This clonotype was seen at least ten times. The chain recombines TRBV4-2 with TRBJ2-1, with a weak D call TRBD1 (6 bases). This CDR3 is 17 amino acids long. Germline CDR1 is LGHNA and CDR2 is YNFKEQ. V lost 2 bases and J lost 0, with 14 bases in between. CDR3 residues: CASSQPQGQASYNEQFF. The CDR3 DNA reads TGTGCCAGCAGCCAACCACAGGGACAAGCCTCCTACAATGAGCAGTTCTTC.

The chain joins TRBV9 to TRBJ2-2, with 8 bases lining up with TRBD1. Germline assignment: CDR1 SGDLS and CDR2 YYNGEE. After removal of 2 bases from V and 4 bases from J, the junction contained 7 bases not matched to a gene. The length of the CDR3 is 16 residues. In DNA, the CDR3 is TGTGCCAGCAGCGTCACTCGGACAGGGCGCACCGGGGAGCTGTTTTTT. Residues: CASSVTRTGRTGELFF.

The sample holds many counts of this clonotype. The V gene is TRBV6-2 or TRBV6-3, the J gene TRBJ1-1; D gene ambiguous. V dropped 8 bases and J dropped 2 bases, with 9 bases sitting between them. The germline CDR1 and CDR2 sequences are MNHEY and SVGEGT. The CDR3 length is 12 residues. The CDR3 DNA sequence: TGTGCCAGCGGTCGGCTTAACACTGAAGCTTTCTTT. Its protein product is CASGRLNTEAFF.

Comments on this clonotype: Compared with germline, one end of the junction differs, possibly owing to a read error. This chain connects TRBV7-2 to TRBJ2-1; D possibly corresponds to TRBD1 (6 bases). Judging by the DNA end, TRBJ2-5 fits better; the J call may be wrong. The CDR3 runs 15 residues. Germline V lookup: CDR1 SGHTA, CDR2 FQGNSA. DNA for the CDR3: TGTGCCAGCGGCTTAATGGGGGCGAACCAAGAGACCCAGTACTTC. Protein sequence: CASGLMGANQETQYF.

The chain recombines TRBV20-1 with TRBJ2-5; D is perhaps TRBD1 or TRBD2 (6 bases each). Germline CDR1 DFQATT, CDR2 SNEGSKA (reference sequence). Trimming removed 2 bases from V and 2 bases from J, with 12 bases in between. The CDR3 spans 14 residues. DNA of the CDR3: TGCAGTGCTAGACGCACAGGGACTCAAGAGACCCAGTACTTC. Protein: CSARRTGTQETQYF.

Only a few counts were recorded for this clonotype. The V call is TRBV6-5, the J call TRBJ2-5, with D unclear. The end of the DNA fits TRBJ2-7 better, so the J call may be wrong. The CDR3 is made up of 12 amino acids. The germline V gene encodes CDR1 MNHEY and CDR2 SVGAGI. The CDR3 reads CASRRWPYEQYF. In DNA form, the CDR3 reads TGTGCCAGCAGGAGATGGCCCTACGAGCAGTACTTC.

The rearrangement links TRBV24-1 to TRBJ2-5, with a possible D match to TRBD2 (6 bases). Trimming pared 12 bases from V and 1 base from J, leaving 17 bases between. The CDR3 consists of 14 residues. In germline, CDR1 is KGHDR, CDR2 SFDVKD. The CDR3 bases are TGTGCCGCCGCCGGGCGGGGCTCCCAAGAGACCCAGTACTTC. The encoded protein is CAAAGRGSQETQYF.

The chain is built from TRBV29-1 and TRBJ2-5, with a tentative D call TRBD1 (6 bases). The CDR3 has 13 residues. The ends were cut back, 4 bases at V and 2 bases at J, with 11 bases in the middle. Per the germline V gene, CDR1 is SQVTM and CDR2 is ANQGSEA. This chain's CDR3 is CSVVRGLQETQYF. The DNA for the CDR3 is TGCAGCGTTGTCAGGGGCCTGCAAGAGACCCAGTACTTC.